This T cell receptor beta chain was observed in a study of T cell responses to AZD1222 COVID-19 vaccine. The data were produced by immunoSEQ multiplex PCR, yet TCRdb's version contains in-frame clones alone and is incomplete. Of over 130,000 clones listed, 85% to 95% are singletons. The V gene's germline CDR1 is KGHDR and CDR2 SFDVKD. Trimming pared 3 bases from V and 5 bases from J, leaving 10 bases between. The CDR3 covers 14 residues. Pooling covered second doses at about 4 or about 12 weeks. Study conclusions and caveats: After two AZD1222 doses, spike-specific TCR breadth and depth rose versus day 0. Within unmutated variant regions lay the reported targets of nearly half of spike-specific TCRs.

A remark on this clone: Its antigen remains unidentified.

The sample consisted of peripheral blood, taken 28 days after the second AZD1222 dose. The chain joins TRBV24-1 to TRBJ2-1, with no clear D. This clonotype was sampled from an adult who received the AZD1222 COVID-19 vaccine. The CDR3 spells CATSDPFRHNEQFF. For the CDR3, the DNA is TGTGCCACCAGTGATCCCTTTCGTCACAATGAGCAGTTCTTC.